The 29 T cell receptor beta chains below come from one sample, sequenced in a study of shared clonotypes between healthy human individuals. Measured with immunoSEQ multiplex PCR; TCRdb has only the in-frame clones, and not every one. Of a few million clones listed, more than 80% are singletons. Sample: naive CD4+ T cells sorted from blood. Subset meaning: CD45RA+ positively selected. These receptors all stem from a man aged 18 to 29 in good health.

The chain recombines TRBV6-5 with TRBJ1-1; no reliable D call. V was pared by 0 bases and J by 1 base, with 12 bases between. This CDR3 region has 16 residues. The germline gives CDR1 MNHEY, CDR2 SVGAGI. The CDR3 DNA follows: TGTGCCAGCAGTTACTCGACGCGCGGTGGGAACACTGAAGCTTTCTTT. It is translated as CASSYSTRGGNTEAFF.

V and J are TRBV11-2 and TRBJ2-1; 7 nucleotides align to TRBD2. The CDR3 loop spans 14 amino acids. The junction had 0 bases not matched to a gene; V was cut back by 0 bases and J by 4 bases. The germline CDR1 and CDR2 sequences are SGHAT and FQNNGV. CDR3: CASSLERGYNEQFF. The CDR3 nucleotides are TGTGCCAGCAGCTTAGAGCGGGGGTACAATGAGCAGTTCTTC.

This chain's CDR3 is CASSLEPVGTGELFF. The CDR3, as DNA: TGCGCCAGCAGCTTGGAGCCGGTCGGCACCGGGGAGCTGTTTTTT. The chain recombines TRBV5-1 with TRBJ2-2; D gene unclear. The V gene's germline CDR1 is SGHRS and CDR2 YFSETQ. CDR3 length: 15 amino acids. Trimming cost V 0 bases and J 4 bases, with 10 bases left between them. Full variable domain (remainder filled in from reference TRBV5-1 and TRBJ2-2): KAGVTQTPRYLIKTRGQQVTLSCSPISGHRSVSWYQQTPGQGLQFLFEYFSETQRNKGNFPGRFSGRQFSNSRSEMNVSTLELGDSALYLCASSLEPVGTGELFFGEGSRLTVL.

The genes are TRBV19 and TRBJ2-1; tentative D call: TRBD2 (6 bases). From germline, CDR1 is LNHDA and CDR2 SQIVND (reference sequence). The length of the CDR3 is 16 residues. V lost 4 bases and J 7 bases, leaving 20 bases between the germline ends. In nucleotides, the CDR3 is TGTGCCAGTAGTACCCAGACTAGTGTCTGGATAAATGAGCAGTTCTTC. It translates to CASSTQTSVWINEQFF. Supplemented by reference TRBV19 and TRBJ2-1, the full variable domain reads DGGITQSPKYLFRKEGQNVTLSCEQNLNHDAMYWYRQDPGQGLRLIYYSQIVNDFQKGDIAEGYSVSREKKESFPLTVTSAQKNPTAFYLCASSTQTSVWINEQFFGPGTRLTVL.

This clone has only one observation. The chain has TRBV19 and TRBJ2-5; D perhaps matches TRBD2 (5 bases). The CDR3 has 15 amino acids. Deletions cut 3 bases from V and 2 bases from J, with 13 bases between. The V gene's germline CDR1 is LNHDA and CDR2 SQIVND (reference sequence). The chain's CDR3 is CASSITPGSQETQYF. The CDR3 DNA reads as TGTGCCAGTAGTATTACCCCGGGGAGTCAAGAGACCCAGTACTTC.

Here the CDR3 reads CASSPEPITGELFF. CDR3 coding DNA: TGCGCCAGCAGCCCCGAGCCTATCACCGGGGAGCTGTTTTTT. The chain links TRBV5-1 to TRBJ2-2; D is unclear. Germline CDR1 is SGHRS and CDR2 is YFSETQ. CDR3 length: 14 residues. Trimming cost V 4 bases and J 4 bases, with 11 bases left between them. Drawing the rest from reference TRBV5-1 and TRBJ2-2, the complete variable domain is KAGVTQTPRYLIKTRGQQVTLSCSPISGHRSVSWYQQTPGQGLQFLFEYFSETQRNKGNFPGRFSGRQFSNSRSEMNVSTLELGDSALYLCASSPEPITGELFFGEGSRLTVL.

The chain has TRBV19 and TRBJ1-1; D is ambiguous. The V gene's germline CDR1 is LNHDA and CDR2 SQIVND (reference sequence). Trimming took off 6 bases at V and 6 bases at J, with 17 bases between the two ends. The CDR3 consists of 14 residues. This CDR3 reads CASRSDFIGAEAFF. In DNA, the CDR3 is TGTGCCAGTAGGTCTGACTTTATCGGGGCTGAAGCTTTCTTT.

The chain recombines TRBV19 with TRBJ1-1; D not certain. The CDR3 extends over 13 amino acids. The germline V gene encodes CDR1 LNHDA and CDR2 SQIVND (reference sequence). Trimming pared 9 bases from V and 5 bases from J, leaving 16 bases between. This CDR3 is CASKRVGLTEAFF. The CDR3 nucleotides are TGTGCCAGCAAAAGGGTCGGTTTAACTGAAGCTTTCTTT. The full variable domain, with the rest looked up from reference TRBV19 and TRBJ1-1, is DGGITQSPKYLFRKEGQNVTLSCEQNLNHDAMYWYRQDPGQGLRLIYYSQIVNDFQKGDIAEGYSVSREKKESFPLTVTSAQKNPTAFYLCASKRVGLTEAFFGQGTRLTVV.

In DNA form, the CDR3 reads TGTGCCAGCAGCTCCACGTTTGAGCAGTTCTTC. Its protein product is CASSSTFEQFF. This chain links TRBV6-6 with TRBJ2-1; D remains unclear. The CDR3 runs 11 residues. The germline CDR1 and CDR2 sequences are MNHNY and SVGAGI (reference sequence). V shed 6 bases and J shed 9 bases, with 9 bases lying between them.

The rearrangement joins TRBV21-1 to TRBJ2-7; TRBD1, as called in the table, went unchecked against the DNA. TRBV21-1 constitutes a pseudogene. CDR3 size: 14 residues. The CDR3 here is CASSKAGGRYEQYF. CDR3 DNA sequence: TGTGCCAGCAGCAAAGCAGGGGGACGCTACGAGCAGTACTTC.

This clone was observed a single time. This sequence joins TRBV28 and TRBJ2-2, with TRBD2 identical over 7 bases. Germline V gene data show CDR1 as MDHEN and CDR2 as SYDVKM. V shed 7 bases and J 5 bases; nucleotides not matched to a gene: 13. This CDR3 is 16 amino acids long. The CDR3: CASKLGTTGGTGELFF. The CDR3 DNA reads TGTGCCAGCAAACTCGGGACGACCGGGGGGACCGGGGAGCTGTTTTTT. Combining the CDR3 with reference TRBV28 and TRBJ2-2 gives the whole variable domain DVKVTQSSRYLVKRTGEKVFLECVQDMDHENMFWYRQDPGLGLRLIYFSYDVKMKEKGDIPEGYSVSREKKERFSLILESASTNQTSMYLCASKLGTTGGTGELFFGEGSRLTVL.

This clone came up once. The chain has TRBV18 and TRBJ1-4; D not resolved. Looked up from germline, CDR1 is KGHSH and CDR2 is LQKENI. The CDR3 has 13 amino acids. V lost 6 bases, J lost 6 bases, and 11 bases lay in between. CDR3 amino acids: CASSRAAHEKLFF. In DNA, the CDR3 is TGTGCCAGCTCCCGCGCGGCCCATGAAAAACTGTTTTTT.

The V gene is TRBV28, the J gene TRBJ1-1; D remains ambiguous. CDR1 and CDR2 from the germline V gene are MDHEN and SYDVKM. The CDR3 covers 13 residues. V lost 6 bases and J lost 1, with 9 bases in between. CDR3 coding DNA: TGTGCCAGCAGCTTCGAGTCGAACACTGAAGCTTTCTTT. This codes for CASSFESNTEAFF.

This chain connects TRBV28 to TRBJ1-1, with D unresolved. The V and J ends lost 4 bases and 2 bases respectively, with 8 bases between them. Germline V gene lookup returns CDR1 MDHEN and CDR2 SYDVKM. The length of the CDR3 is 13 residues. The DNA of the CDR3 is TGTGCCAGCAGTTCGGATCCTAACACTGAAGCTTTCTTT. Protein product: CASSSDPNTEAFF. Full variable domain (missing parts from reference TRBV28 and TRBJ1-1): DVKVTQSSRYLVKRTGEKVFLECVQDMDHENMFWYRQDPGLGLRLIYFSYDVKMKEKGDIPEGYSVSREKKERFSLILESASTNQTSMYLCASSSDPNTEAFFGQGTRLTVV.

The J gene is TRBJ1-1, the V gene TRBV30; D not certain. V was clipped by 2 bases and J by 0 bases, with 7 bases between them. Germline V gene sequence: CDR1 GTSNPN, CDR2 SVGIG (reference sequence). The CDR3 runs 13 residues. The CDR3 DNA sequence: TGTGCCTGGAGTAGACCGTTGAACACTGAAGCTTTCTTT. Amino acids: CAWSRPLNTEAFF.

The chain is built from TRBV18 and TRBJ2-7; possibly TRBD1 or TRBD2 for D (5 bases each). The CDR3 runs to 16 residues. Per the germline V gene, CDR1 is KGHSH and CDR2 is LQKENI. Trimming cost V 1 base and J 3 bases, with 16 bases left between them. The CDR3 is CASSPQGTLLGYEQYF. The CDR3 bases are TGTGCCAGCTCACCACAGGGGACGCTATTGGGCTACGAGCAGTACTTC.

The chain recombines TRBV5-3 with TRBJ2-7; D unclear. TRBV5-3 is classed as an ORF, of uncertain function. V shed 8 bases and J shed 2 bases, with 14 bases lying between them. The CDR3 has 13 amino acids. The CDR3 DNA sequence: TGTGCCAGCAGCATTAAAGGGACCTACGAGCAGTACTTC. Translated: CASSIKGTYEQYF.

The gene calls are TRBV19 and TRBJ1-2, with 9 bases fitting TRBD1. The CDR3 runs to 13 residues. V dropped 10 bases and J dropped 7; count of bases not matched to a gene: 10. Germline V gene sequence: CDR1 LNHDA, CDR2 SQIVND (reference sequence). CDR3 loop: CATTGGARPGYTF. The CDR3 DNA reads TGTGCCACGACAGGGGGGGCGCGTCCTGGCTACACCTTC.

The rearrangement joins TRBV7-9 to TRBJ2-2; D is possibly TRBD1 (6 bases). Germline V gene sequence: CDR1 SEHNR, CDR2 FQNEAQ (reference sequence). CDR3 length: 16 residues. V dropped 1 base and J dropped 7 bases, with 16 bases sitting between them. This chain's CDR3 is CASSLGPWGPGGELFF. Here the CDR3 DNA reads TGTGCCAGCAGCTTAGGCCCATGGGGGCCGGGCGGGGAGCTGTTTTTT.

The genes are TRBV19 and TRBJ1-1; D call uncertain. This CDR3 spans 13 amino acids. The V gene lost 5 bases and the J gene lost 4 bases, with 11 bases spanning the gap. CDR1 and CDR2 (germline): LNHDA, SQIVND (reference sequence). The CDR3 is CASSPPFVTEAFF. In DNA form, the CDR3 reads TGTGCCAGTAGTCCCCCCTTCGTCACTGAAGCTTTCTTT.

This sequence joins TRBV13 and TRBJ2-7; 13 bases align to TRBD2. The CDR3 is made up of 16 amino acids. Germline V gene sequence: CDR1 PRHDT, CDR2 FYEKMQ (reference sequence). Trimming at V came to 5 bases and at J to 2 bases, leaving 6 bases not matched to a gene. The CDR3 nucleotides are TGTGCCAGCAGCGGTCTACTAGCGGGGGGGACCTACGAGCAGTACTTC. It yields the protein CASSGLLAGGTYEQYF.

This clone was recorded once. This chain uses TRBV11-3 with TRBJ2-2, with 7 nucleotides matching TRBD2. Germline assignment: CDR1 SGHNT and CDR2 YENEEA. V was pared by 8 bases and J by 4 bases, with 4 bases of the junction left unmatched. The CDR3 covers 13 residues. In DNA form, the CDR3 reads TGTGCCAGCGGGAGGGGAGGCACCGGGGAGCTGTTTTTT. Protein product: CASGRGGTGELFF.

Only a few counts were recorded for this clone. The chain recombines TRBV7-8 with TRBJ1-2, with unresolved D. Germline assignment: CDR1 SGHVS and CDR2 FQNEAQ. The CDR3 totals 12 residues. V shed 5 bases and J shed 6 bases, with 10 bases lying between them. The CDR3 loop is CASSPYTDGYTF. In DNA form, the CDR3 reads TGTGCCAGCAGCCCATACACCGATGGCTACACCTTC.

The chain is built from TRBV5-1 and TRBJ2-1, with a weak D call TRBD2 (5 bases). The CDR3 consists of 17 residues. The germline CDR1 and CDR2 sequences are SGHRS and YFSETQ. Trimming left V 0 bases short and J 2 bases short, with 15 bases between. The CDR3 is CASSLGSLANPYNEQFF. In DNA, the CDR3 is TGCGCCAGCAGCTTGGGGTCCTTAGCGAACCCCTACAATGAGCAGTTCTTC.

The chain uses TRBV7-2 and TRBJ2-2; D remains unclear. Germline V gives CDR1 SGHTA, CDR2 FQGNSA. V was clipped by 1 base and J by 0 bases, with 9 bases between them. The CDR3 totals 16 residues. The CDR3 region is CASSLVATSNTGELFF. Here the CDR3 DNA reads TGTGCCAGCAGCTTAGTGGCCACTTCGAACACCGGGGAGCTGTTTTTT.

The chain is built from TRBV6-6 and TRBJ1-1; TRBD1 matches 7 bases. Germline lookup yields CDR1 MNHNY and CDR2 SVGAGI (reference sequence). J was trimmed by 1 base and V by 11 bases; bases with no gene match: 7. CDR3 length: 13 residues. The CDR3: CAGRQGENTEAFF. The CDR3 DNA follows: TGTGCCGGCCGACAGGGTGAGAACACTGAAGCTTTCTTT.

This rearrangement joins TRBV9 to TRBJ1-2; 10 bases are a match to TRBD1. Trimming took 0 bases from V and 4 from J; bases not matched to a gene: 6. The germline V gene has CDR1 SGDLS and CDR2 YYNGEE. This CDR3 has 16 residues. CDR3 region: CASSVGGTGAIYGYTF. The CDR3 DNA sequence: TGTGCCAGCAGCGTAGGGGGGACAGGGGCAATCTATGGCTACACCTTC.

The rearrangement links TRBV14 to TRBJ2-3, with 12 bases identical to TRBD2. The length of the CDR3 is 18 residues. Germline values: CDR1 SGHDN, CDR2 FVKESK. V shed 1 base and J 1 base; nucleotides not matched to a gene: 6. CDR3 DNA sequence: TGTGCCAGCAGCCAAGCTTGGCTAGCGGGAGGGGGCACAGATACGCAGTATTTT. Translating gives CASSQAWLAGGGTDTQYF.

This rearrangement joins TRBV4-1 to TRBJ2-1, with D possibly matching TRBD2 (7 bases). CDR3 size: 18 residues. Germline lookup yields CDR1 MGHRA and CDR2 YSYEKL. V lost 2 bases and J 7 bases, leaving 24 bases between the germline ends. Written as DNA, the CDR3 is TGCGCCAGCAGCCAAAGGGCCCTTGGGGGGGCGGTGGGGAATGAGCAGTTCTTC. It translates to CASSQRALGGAVGNEQFF.